What follows are 4 T cell receptor beta chains derived from one specimen sequenced in a study of T cell responses to AZD1222 COVID-19 vaccine. Using immunoSEQ multiplex PCR, the repertoire was profiled, and TCRdb retains in-frame clones only, with some absent. The data show about 140,000 clones, roughly 90% seen once. The sequencing used peripheral blood, collected on day 0 of AZD1222 vaccination. These receptors all stem from an adult in good health.

This clone was observed once. V and J are TRBV4-1 and TRBJ1-1; D is possibly TRBD1 (5 bases). The CDR3 covers 15 residues. CDR1 and CDR2 from the germline V gene are MGHRA and YSYEKL. Between the trimmed V and J ends, which lost 4 bases and 4 bases, there was a span of 16 bases. The CDR3 DNA reads as TGCGCCAGCAGCCCCCAGGCAGGGCTTTTCACTGAAGCTTTCTTT. This encodes CASSPQAGLFTEAFF.

The gene calls are TRBV7-9 and TRBJ2-3; D gene unclear. The CDR3 totals 13 residues. Germline lookup yields CDR1 SEHNR and CDR2 FQNEAQ (reference sequence). V was clipped by 0 bases and J by 4 bases, with 5 bases between them. The CDR3 sequence is CASSLASADTQYF. CDR3 sequence (DNA): TGTGCCAGCAGCTTAGCCAGCGCAGATACGCAGTATTTT.

This clone was found a few times. The rearrangement uses TRBV3-1 (or the pseudogene TRBV3-2) and TRBJ2-3; D call uncertain. The CDR3 totals 15 residues. The V and J ends lost 1 base and 4 bases respectively, with 12 bases between them. Germline CDR1 is LGHDT and CDR2 is YNNKEL (reference sequence). The CDR3 DNA follows: TGTGCCAGCAGCCAAGGGGTGCCCCCCTCAGATACGCAGTATTTT. Translated, it gives CASSQGVPPSDTQYF.

This rearrangement joins TRBV19 to TRBJ2-2; TRBD1 might be the D (5 bases). Trimming took 2 bases from V and 5 from J, leaving 6 bases between them. In germline, CDR1 is LNHDA, CDR2 SQIVND (reference sequence). This CDR3 contains 13 residues. The CDR3 DNA reads as TGTGCCAGTAGTATAAGGGGAACCGGGGAGCTGTTTTTT. It encodes CASSIRGTGELFF. Drawing the rest from reference TRBV19 and TRBJ2-2, the complete variable domain is DGGITQSPKYLFRKEGQNVTLSCEQNLNHDAMYWYRQDPGQGLRLIYYSQIVNDFQKGDIAEGYSVSREKKESFPLTVTSAQKNPTAFYLCASSIRGTGELFFGEGSRLTVL.